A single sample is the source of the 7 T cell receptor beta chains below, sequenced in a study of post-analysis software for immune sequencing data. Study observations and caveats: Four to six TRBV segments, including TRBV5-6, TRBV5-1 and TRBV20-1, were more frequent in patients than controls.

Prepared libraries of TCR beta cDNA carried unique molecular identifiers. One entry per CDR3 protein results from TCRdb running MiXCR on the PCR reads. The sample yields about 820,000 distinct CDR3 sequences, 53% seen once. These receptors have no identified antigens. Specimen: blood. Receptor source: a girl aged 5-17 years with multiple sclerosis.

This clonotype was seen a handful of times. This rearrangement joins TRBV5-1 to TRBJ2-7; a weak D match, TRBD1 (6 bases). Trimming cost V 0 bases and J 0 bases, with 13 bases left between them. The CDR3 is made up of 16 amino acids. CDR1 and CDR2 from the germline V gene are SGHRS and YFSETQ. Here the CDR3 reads CASSLGGQTTSYEQYF. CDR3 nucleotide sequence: TGCGCCAGCAGCTTGGGAGGACAGACGACCTCCTACGAGCAGTACTTC.

CDR3 sequence reads: CASSLTSGKAYEQYF. In DNA, the CDR3 is TGTGCCAGCAGTTTGACTAGCGGAAAAGCCTACGAGCAGTACTTC. This rearrangement joins TRBV12-3 or TRBV12-4 to TRBJ2-7, with TRBD2 identical over 9 bases. Trimming took 3 bases from V and 2 from J; bases not matched to a gene: 5. The CDR3 is 15 amino acids.

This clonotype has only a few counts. This chain's CDR3 is CSARPGDTEAFF. The CDR3 nucleotides are TGCAGTGCTAGACCAGGGGACACTGAAGCTTTCTTT. The chain employs TRBV20-1 and TRBJ1-1; D possibly corresponds to TRBD1 (6 bases). Germline V gene lookup returns CDR1 DFQATT and CDR2 SNEGSKA (reference sequence). The CDR3 runs 12 residues. With 2 bases removed from V and 3 bases from J, the gap between germline ends came to 7 bases.

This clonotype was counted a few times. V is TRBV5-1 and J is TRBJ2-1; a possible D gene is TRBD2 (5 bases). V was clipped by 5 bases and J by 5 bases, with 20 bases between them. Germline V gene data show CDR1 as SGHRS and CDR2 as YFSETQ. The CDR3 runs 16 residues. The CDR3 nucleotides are TGCGCCAGCAGACCTTTATGGCCCATCGGGGACAATGAGCAGTTCTTC. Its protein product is CASRPLWPIGDNEQFF.

The CDR3 region has the DNA TGTGCCAGCAGTCCGGTGGACAGTCTCCAAGAGACCCAGTACTTC. Protein: CASSPVDSLQETQYF. This rearrangement joins TRBV27 to TRBJ2-5, with D tentatively TRBD1 (6 bases). The CDR3 totals 15 residues. Germline V CDR1 and CDR2: MNHEY, SMNVEV (reference sequence). With 5 bases removed from V and 1 base from J, the gap between germline ends came to 14 bases.

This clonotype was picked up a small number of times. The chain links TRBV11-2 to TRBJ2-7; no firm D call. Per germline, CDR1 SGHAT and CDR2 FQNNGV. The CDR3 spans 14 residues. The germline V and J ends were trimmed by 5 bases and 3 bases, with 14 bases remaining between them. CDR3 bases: TGTGCCAGCAGCCCAGACCAGCCGTACTACGAGCAGTACTTC. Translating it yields CASSPDQPYYEQYF.

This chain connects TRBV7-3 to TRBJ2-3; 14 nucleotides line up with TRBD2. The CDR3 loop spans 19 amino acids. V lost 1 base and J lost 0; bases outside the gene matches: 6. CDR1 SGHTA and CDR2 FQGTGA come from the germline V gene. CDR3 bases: TGTGCCAGCAGCTTAATCCCGGGACTAGCGGGAGTGAGCACAGATACGCAGTATTTT. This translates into CASSLIPGLAGVSTDTQYF. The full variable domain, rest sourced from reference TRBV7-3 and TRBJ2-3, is GAGVSQTPSNKVTEKGKYVELRCDPISGHTALYWYRQSLGQGPEFLIYFQGTGAADDSGLPNDRFFAVRPEGSVSTLKIQRTERGDSAVYLCASSLIPGLAGVSTDTQYFGPGTRLTVL.